One and the same sample provided the 25 T cell receptor beta chains below, sequenced in a study of shared clonotypes between healthy human individuals (dated by TCRdb to between 2020 and 2021). Libraries came from the immunoSEQ multiplex PCR assay. Imported from immuneACCESS, the table was reduced by TCRdb to in-frame sequences with V and J called. These copies leave out some clones; in studies compared against another copy, an unresolved V gene accounts for under half, and the cause of the remainder is not known. This sample comprises 900,000 to 1,200,000 clones, around 82% of them detected only once. 0.55% to 0.7% of the sample is held by the ten biggest clonotypes. Sample: memory CD4+ T cells from PBMCs. Per the publication, the cell subset or site label means: CD45RA-negative fraction. The receptors shown here come from a man aged 18 to 29 in good health. Some clones in this sample may be carry-over from other donors' samples.

This clone was recorded at least ten times. The rearrangement links TRBV28 to TRBJ2-2; tentative D call: TRBD1 (6 bases). The CDR3 loop spans 16 amino acids. The germline V and J ends were trimmed by 6 bases and 6 bases, with 20 bases remaining between them. From germline, CDR1 is MDHEN and CDR2 SYDVKM. The CDR3, as DNA: TGTGCCAGCAGGATACAGGGAAGCCTAAGGGCCGGGGAGCTGTTTTTT. Protein product: CASRIQGSLRAGELFF.

As concerns this clone: A much larger clone sits a single nucleotide away, making a read error possible. The V gene is TRBV11-3, the J gene TRBJ2-3; D not resolved. CDR3 length: 14 amino acids. Germline V lookup: CDR1 SGHNT, CDR2 YENEEA. Trimming shortened V by 0 bases and J by 0 bases, and 4 bases separated the two germline ends. In nucleotides, the CDR3 is TGTGCCAGCAGCTTAGACGTTAGCACAGATACGCAGTATTTT. Its translation: CASSLDVSTDTQYF.

This clone was picked up a small number of times. The chain carries TRBV5-6 and TRBJ2-5; tentative D call: TRBD2 (5 bases). V lost 4 bases, J lost 2 bases, and 12 bases lay in between. Germline V lookup: CDR1 SGHDT, CDR2 YYEEEE. This CDR3 region has 14 residues. Here the CDR3 reads CASSPVGIQETQYF. In nucleotides, the CDR3 is TGTGCCAGCAGCCCCGTCGGGATTCAAGAGACCCAGTACTTC. Variable domain in full (rest from reference TRBV5-6 and TRBJ2-5): DAGVTQSPTHLIKTRGQQVTLRCSPKSGHDTVSWYQQALGQGPQFIFQYYEEEERQRGNFPDRFSGHQFPNYSSELNVNALLLGDSALYLCASSPVGIQETQYFGPGTRLLVL.

V usage is TRBV7-9 and J usage is TRBJ2-7; D remains ambiguous. V was pared by 4 bases and J by 6 bases, with 13 bases between. Germline values: CDR1 SEHNR, CDR2 FQNEAQ (reference sequence). The CDR3 sequence is 13 residues long. The CDR3 sequence: CASSSSALAEQYF. Written as DNA, the CDR3 is TGTGCCAGCAGCTCGTCGGCCTTAGCCGAGCAGTACTTC. The variable domain in full, completed from reference TRBV7-9 and TRBJ2-7, reads DTGVSQNPRHKITKRGQNVTFRCDPISEHNRLYWYRQTLGQGPEFLTYFQNEAQLEKSRLLSDRFSAERPKGSFSTLEIQRTEQGDSAMYLCASSSSALAEQYFGPGTRLTVT.

The gene calls are TRBV14 and TRBJ1-2; no reliable D call. The CDR3 is 13 amino acids. The germline V gene has CDR1 SGHDN and CDR2 FVKESK. Trimming took 1 base from V and 4 from J, leaving 7 bases between them. The CDR3 protein is CASSQGVSYGYTF. CDR3 sequence (DNA): TGTGCCAGCAGCCAAGGGGTTAGCTATGGCTACACCTTC.

This clone was found many times. The same CDR3 also results from other DNA sequences found in this sample. The J gene is TRBJ2-7, the V gene TRBV28; D unresolved. The CDR3 contains 11 residues. The germline V gene has CDR1 MDHEN and CDR2 SYDVKM. The CDR3 DNA sequence: TGTGCCAGCAGTTCCGGTGCTGGTTGGTGGGTC. Encoded protein: CASSSGAGWWV.

A single count supports this clone. The chain is built from TRBV7-2 and TRBJ2-3; maybe TRBD2 (6 bases). Germline CDR1 reads SGHTA; CDR2 reads FQGNSA. V dropped 8 bases and J dropped 5 bases, with 17 bases sitting between them. The CDR3 has 14 residues. In nucleotides, the CDR3 is TGTGCCAGCGGGGAAGGGGCGGGGAAAGATACGCAGTATTTT. Translating gives CASGEGAGKDTQYF.

Concerning this clone itself: The same CDR3 also results from other DNA sequences found in this sample. V is TRBV5-1 and J is TRBJ2-3; 10 positions agree with TRBD1. Germline V gives CDR1 SGHRS, CDR2 YFSETQ. V lost 3 bases to trimming and J lost 2 bases; unmatched junction nucleotides: 3. The CDR3 contains 15 residues. The CDR3 loop is CASSSDRGHTDTQYF. The DNA of the CDR3 is TGCGCCAGCAGCTCAGACAGGGGGCACACAGATACGCAGTATTTT.

The chain couples TRBV6-5 to TRBJ2-7; 9 bases agree with TRBD2. Trimming took 6 bases from V and 3 from J; bases not matched to a gene: 9. The V gene's germline CDR1 is MNHEY and CDR2 SVGAGI. The CDR3 loop spans 15 amino acids. The CDR3 here is CASSPPIAGVYEQYF. CDR3 sequence (DNA): TGTGCCAGCAGCCCTCCCATAGCGGGAGTCTACGAGCAGTACTTC.

This rearrangement joins TRBV7-2 to TRBJ1-4; D remains ambiguous. The CDR3 loop spans 13 amino acids. Per germline, CDR1 SGHTA and CDR2 FQGNSA. V was shortened by 2 bases and J by 7 bases, with 8 bases between the two germline ends. The DNA for the CDR3 is TGTGCCAGCAGCTTACCACAGTCTGAAAAACTGTTTTTT. It encodes CASSLPQSEKLFF.

The chain is built from TRBV5-4 and TRBJ1-5; D is uncertain. Trimming removed 1 base at V and 5 bases at J, with 13 bases between. Germline V lookup: CDR1 SGHNT, CDR2 YYREEE (reference sequence). The CDR3 extends over 15 amino acids. CDR3 region: CASSLWGGRDQPQHF. For the CDR3, the DNA is TGTGCCAGCAGCTTGTGGGGTGGCCGAGATCAGCCCCAGCATTTT.

The chain couples TRBV5-1 to TRBJ2-1; D unclear. The CDR3 sequence is 14 residues long. The V end was cut by 4 bases, the J end by 6 bases, with 14 bases between. Germline V gene sequence: CDR1 SGHRS, CDR2 YFSETQ. CDR3 amino acids: CASSHEGIFNEQFF. Written as DNA, the CDR3 is TGCGCCAGCAGCCACGAAGGGATTTTCAATGAGCAGTTCTTC.

The chain uses TRBV27 and TRBJ2-1, with D possibly being TRBD2 (5 bases). This CDR3 has 15 residues. Trimming shortened V by 5 bases and J by 0 bases, and 11 bases separated the two germline ends. CDR1 and CDR2 from the germline V gene are MNHEY and SMNVEV (reference sequence). CDR3 in DNA: TGTGCCAGCAGTCGGATAGGGAGCTCCTACAATGAGCAGTTCTTC. Residues: CASSRIGSSYNEQFF.

For this clone: This same CDR3 is encoded by further DNA sequences in the sample. The chain combines TRBV18 with TRBJ2-1; TRBD2 matches 10 bases. Germline V CDR1 and CDR2: KGHSH, LQKENI. V gave up 0 bases and J gave up 5 bases; unmatched junction bases: 4. The CDR3 consists of 16 residues. The CDR3 DNA follows: TGTGCCAGCTCACCACCTCGGCTAGCGGGAGACAATGAGCAGTTCTTC. This gives the protein CASSPPRLAGDNEQFF.

The rearrangement joins TRBV5-1 to TRBJ2-3, with 7 bases lining up with TRBD1. This CDR3 comprises 15 residues. V lost 0 bases to trimming and J lost 1 base; unmatched junction nucleotides: 2. CDR1 is SGHRS, CDR2 YFSETQ, per germline. The DNA for the CDR3 is TGCGCCAGCAGCTTGGCTGGGACAGGCACAGATACGCAGTATTTT. This gives the protein CASSLAGTGTDTQYF.

The chain links TRBV28 to TRBJ1-5; D is undetermined. Germline V CDR1 and CDR2: MDHEN, SYDVKM. CDR3 length: 15 amino acids. V was shortened by 3 bases and J by 7 bases, with 16 bases between the two germline ends. CDR3 protein: CASSFLSGGYQPQHF. The DNA of the CDR3 is TGTGCCAGCAGTTTTTTATCTGGAGGGTACCAGCCCCAGCATTTT.

The V call is TRBV30, the J call TRBJ2-1; D gene uncertain. This CDR3 has 13 residues. Germline V gene data show CDR1 as GTSNPN and CDR2 as SVGIG (reference sequence). Trimming took off 1 base at V and 6 bases at J, with 10 bases between the two ends. The CDR3 is CAWSEVMGNEQFF. The CDR3 region has the DNA TGTGCCTGGAGTGAAGTTATGGGCAATGAGCAGTTCTTC.

This clone was observed a single time. The chain combines TRBV10-1 with TRBJ2-3; the match to TRBD1 covers 10 bases. The CDR3 spans 16 residues. The germline V gene encodes CDR1 WNHNN and CDR2 SYGVQD (reference sequence). Germline trimming cut 4 bases from V and 1 base from J; bases unmatched to any gene: 5. The CDR3 sequence: CASSARDRGRTDTQYF. In DNA form, the CDR3 reads TGCGCCAGCAGTGCCCGGGACAGGGGACGCACAGATACGCAGTATTTT.

CDR3 DNA sequence: TGTGCAAGTCGCCCATGTCGTCCCGGAACGAACACCGGGGAGCTGTTTTTT. This gives the protein CASRPCRPGTNTGELFF. The chain employs TRBV12-2 and TRBJ2-2. TRBV12-2 is given as a pseudogene. The CDR3 runs 17 residues.

The V gene is TRBV7-6, the J gene TRBJ2-5, with D maybe TRBD1 (6 bases). The V and J ends lost 1 base and 4 bases respectively, with 13 bases between them. The CDR3 is 15 amino acids. The germline V gene encodes CDR1 SGHVS and CDR2 FNYEAQ. The CDR3 sequence is CASSLGGARGETQYF. Written as DNA, the CDR3 is TGTGCCAGCAGCTTAGGCGGCGCCAGGGGAGAGACCCAGTACTTC.

The chain joins TRBV4-2 to TRBJ1-2; D perhaps matches TRBD1 (6 bases). The CDR3 covers 15 residues. V gave up 0 bases and J gave up 4 bases, with 12 bases separating them. Germline-derived CDR1 and CDR2 are LGHNA and YNFKEQ. CDR3 in DNA: TGTGCCAGCAGCCAAGACCGAGGACAGCTCTATGGCTACACCTTC. Translating it yields CASSQDRGQLYGYTF.

The chain is built from TRBV4-3 and TRBJ2-7, with D perhaps matching TRBD2 (5 bases). Per germline, CDR1 LGHNA and CDR2 YSLEER. The V gene lost 2 bases and the J gene lost 6 bases, with 14 bases spanning the gap. This CDR3 has 14 residues. DNA of the CDR3: TGCGCCAGCAGCCAACAAGGACGGGAAAGCGAGCAGTACTTC. Translation: CASSQQGRESEQYF.

This clone was observed a handful of times. The chain couples TRBV11-3 to TRBJ2-3; D remains unclear. The CDR3 totals 13 residues. CDR1 is SGHNT, CDR2 YENEEA, per germline. Trimming took off 3 bases at V and 0 bases at J, with 4 bases between the two ends. CDR3 nucleotide sequence: TGTGCCAGCAGCTTCGGCAGCACAGATACGCAGTATTTT. Amino acid sequence: CASSFGSTDTQYF.

This clone was picked up one time. This is likely a read error, given that the CDR3 carries no conserved phenylalanine or tryptophan at its end. The DNA is omitted, as the CDR3 cannot be located on it reliably, and the CDR3 follows TCRdb's listing. CDR3 region: CASSDFRGTA. J is TRBJ2-7 and V is TRBV6-4; the table calls TRBD1, which could not be checked here. The CDR3 extends over 10 residues, inclusive of both ends. Germline-derived CDR1 and CDR2 are MRHNA and SNTAGT.

The chain is built from TRBV6-6 and TRBJ1-2; 7 bases agree with TRBD1. This CDR3 is 13 amino acids long. J gave up 7 bases and V 8 bases, and 10 bases lay outside the gene matches. From germline, CDR1 is MNHNY and CDR2 SVGAGI (reference sequence). CDR3 nucleotide sequence: TGTGCCAGCCTAGGGGGCGCCGCCTCTGGCTACACCTTC. Its translation is CASLGGAASGYTF.